A selection of T cell receptor beta chains follows, all from one sample in a study of Ad26.COV2.S vaccination and SARS-CoV-2 variants. Clones were sequenced by immunoSEQ multiplex PCR, and TCRdb holds only the in-frame ones, with some missing. The sample lists roughly 400,000 clones; about 90% were seen once. The sample in question was peripheral blood, obtained in a trial of Ad26.COV2.S vaccine versus placebo. The receptors were sampled from a person aged 18 to 59 who received the Ad26.COV2.S COVID-19 vaccine or a placebo. Both conserved end residues are part of each CDR3. The order of the fields is V gene, D gene, J gene, clone size, CDR3 DNA, CDR3 protein. A D gene is named only where the DNA matches it firmly. Expanded clones get a size class; other rows say once, few or many, or leave the size out.

V gene: TRBV4-3
D gene: TRBD1
J gene: TRBJ1-2
clone size: .
CDR3 DNA: TGCGCCAGCAGCCAAGAAGGAGGACAGGGAGGCTACACCTTC
CDR3 protein: CASSQEGGQGGYTF

V gene: TRBV21-1
D gene: .
J gene: TRBJ2-1
clone size: .
CDR3 DNA: TGTGCCAGCACAAAACGACAGAAGCAGTTCTTC
CDR3 protein: CASTKRQKQFF

V gene: TRBV7-9
D gene: .
J gene: TRBJ2-5
clone size: .
CDR3 DNA: TGTGCCAGCAGCTCGAGGACAGCCTCGAATTGGGAGACCCAGTACTTC
CDR3 protein: CASSSRTASNWETQYF

V gene: TRBV7-6
D gene: .
J gene: TRBJ2-5
clone size: .
CDR3 DNA: TGTGCCAGCAGCTTACGGGCGGGTAGTATGGAGACCCAGTACTTC
CDR3 protein: CASSLRAGSMETQYF

V gene: TRBV19
D gene: .
J gene: TRBJ1-1
clone size: .
CDR3 DNA: TGTGCCAGTATGGGGATTCGAGTGAACACTGAAGCTTTCTTT
CDR3 protein: CASMGIRVNTEAFF

V gene: TRBV7-9
D gene: .
J gene: TRBJ2-3
clone size: .
CDR3 DNA: TGTGCCAGCAGCTTAGCCGGGGGTGGAAGAGATACGCAGTATTTT
CDR3 protein: CASSLAGGGRDTQYF

V gene: TRBV21-1
D gene: .
J gene: TRBJ1-5
clone size: .
CDR3 DNA: TGTGCCAGCAGCGGGCCGGGGCGGGACAGGGGCCAGCCCCAGCATTTT
CDR3 protein: CASSGPGRDRGQPQHF

V gene: TRBV20-1
D gene: .
J gene: TRBJ2-1
clone size: .
CDR3 DNA: TGCAGTGCTAGTCCGGGGCGTGAGCAGTTCTTC
CDR3 protein: CSASPGREQFF

V gene: TRBV28
D gene: .
J gene: TRBJ1-1
clone size: once
CDR3 DNA: TGTGCCAGCAAAAACACCATGAACACTGAAGCTTTCTTT
CDR3 protein: CASKNTMNTEAFF

V gene: TRBV10-3
D gene: .
J gene: TRBJ1-1
clone size: .
CDR3 DNA: TGTGCCATCAGTGAGTCGAGAGGGAACACTGAAGCTTTCTTT
CDR3 protein: CAISESRGNTEAFF

V gene: TRBV7-2
D gene: TRBD1
J gene: TRBJ1-1
clone size: .
CDR3 DNA: TGTGCCAGCAGTTCCACAGGGGGAAGGGTGAACACTGAAGCTTTCTTT
CDR3 protein: CASSSTGGRVNTEAFF

V gene: TRBV6-2/TRBV6-3
D gene: .
J gene: TRBJ2-6
clone size: .
CDR3 DNA: TGTGCCAGCAGTTACGAAGGGGGACCGATCTCTGGGGCCAACGTCCTGACTTTC
CDR3 protein: CASSYEGGPISGANVLTF

V gene: TRBV5-6
D gene: .
J gene: TRBJ1-1
clone size: .
CDR3 DNA: TGTGCCAGCAGCTTGCTTTTGTCCACTGAAGCTTTCTTT
CDR3 protein: CASSLLLSTEAFF

V gene: TRBV5-6
D gene: .
J gene: TRBJ1-2
clone size: .
CDR3 DNA: TGTGCCAGCAGCTTGGTCCCCGTCTATGGCTACACCTTC
CDR3 protein: CASSLVPVYGYTF

V gene: TRBV4-1
D gene: TRBD1
J gene: TRBJ2-5
clone size: .
CDR3 DNA: TGCGCCAGCAGCCAAGATGGGGCAGGGGGTGGAGAGACCCAGTACTTC
CDR3 protein: CASSQDGAGGGETQYF

V gene: TRBV16
D gene: TRBD1
J gene: TRBJ2-2
clone size: .
CDR3 DNA: TGTGCCAGCAGCCGAATACAGGGGACCGGGGAGCTGTTTTTT
CDR3 protein: CASSRIQGTGELFF

V gene: TRBV4-3
D gene: .
J gene: TRBJ1-4
clone size: .
CDR3 DNA: TGCGCCAGCAGCCCTCTCCTCCAGAAAAAACTGTTTTTT
CDR3 protein: CASSPLLQKKLFF

V gene: TRBV19
D gene: .
J gene: TRBJ1-3
clone size: .
CDR3 DNA: TGTGCCAGTAGCCCTGTGGAGCTCAGGGCTGGAAACACCATATATTTT
CDR3 protein: CASSPVELRAGNTIYF

V gene: TRBV18
D gene: TRBD1
J gene: TRBJ2-2
clone size: .
CDR3 DNA: TGTGCCAGCTCACCAGGACAGGGGAACACCGGGGAGCTGTTTTTT
CDR3 protein: CASSPGQGNTGELFF

V gene: TRBV7-6
D gene: .
J gene: TRBJ2-1
clone size: .
CDR3 DNA: TGTGCCAGCAGCTTACAGGGGGGAAGCTCCTACAATGAGCAGTTCTTC
CDR3 protein: CASSLQGGSSYNEQFF

V gene: TRBV28
D gene: TRBD2
J gene: TRBJ2-3
clone size: once
CDR3 DNA: TGTGCCAGCAGTCAGACTAGCGGTCTCACAGATACGCAGTATTTT
CDR3 protein: CASSQTSGLTDTQYF

V gene: TRBV18
D gene: .
J gene: TRBJ1-2
clone size: .
CDR3 DNA: TGTGCCAGCTCACCCCCCTCGAAATATGGCTACACCTTC
CDR3 protein: CASSPPSKYGYTF

V gene: TRBV15
D gene: TRBD2
J gene: TRBJ2-1
clone size: .
CDR3 DNA: TGTGCCACCAGCTCGCGGGGGAACGAGCAGTTCTTC
CDR3 protein: CATSSRGNEQFF

V gene: TRBV13
D gene: TRBD1
J gene: TRBJ2-5
clone size: .
CDR3 DNA: TGTGCCAGCAGCCCGCGACAGGGGTTCCAAGAGACCCAGTACTTC
CDR3 protein: CASSPRQGFQETQYF

V gene: TRBV27
D gene: .
J gene: TRBJ2-1
clone size: once
CDR3 DNA: TGTGCCAGCAGTTTATCCACGGGGGTCCAGTTCTTC
CDR3 protein: CASSLSTGVQFF

V gene: TRBV9
D gene: .
J gene: TRBJ1-5
clone size: .
CDR3 DNA: TGTGCCAGCGGAGAACAGCCCCAGCATTTT
CDR3 protein: CASGEQPQHF

V gene: TRBV27
D gene: TRBD2
J gene: TRBJ2-1
clone size: .
CDR3 DNA: TGTGCCAGCAGTTCACTAGCGGGGGGCCCCTACAATGAGCAGTTCTTC
CDR3 protein: CASSSLAGGPYNEQFF

V gene: TRBV4-1
D gene: .
J gene: TRBJ1-1
clone size: .
CDR3 DNA: TGCGCCAGCAGCCAAGATAGGCAGTTCACTGAAGCTTTCTTT
CDR3 protein: CASSQDRQFTEAFF

V gene: TRBV6-5
D gene: .
J gene: TRBJ1-5
clone size: .
CDR3 DNA: TGTGCCAGCAGGGAGGGTCCTGGGCAGCCCCAGCATTTT
CDR3 protein: CASREGPGQPQHF

V gene: TRBV6-4
D gene: TRBD2
J gene: TRBJ2-3
clone size: .
CDR3 DNA: TGTGCCAGTCCACCACGTAGCGGGGGGCCTACAGATACGCAGTATTTT
CDR3 protein: CASPPRSGGPTDTQYF

V gene: TRBV27
D gene: TRBD1
J gene: TRBJ2-5
clone size: .
CDR3 DNA: TGTGCCAGCGGCAGCCTTGACAGGGTGGGAGAGACCCAGTACTTC
CDR3 protein: CASGSLDRVGETQYF

V gene: TRBV7-5
D gene: .
J gene: TRBJ2-5
clone size: .
CDR3 DNA: TGTGCCAGAAACCCTATTGTCCCCGACAAGTGGGAGACCCAGTACTTC
CDR3 protein: CARNPIVPDKWETQYF

V gene: TRBV3-1/TRBV3-2
D gene: TRBD2
J gene: TRBJ2-7
clone size: .
CDR3 DNA: TGTGCCAGCAGCCAAACCACGACTAGCGTAGGGTACTACGAGCAGTACTTC
CDR3 protein: CASSQTTTSVGYYEQYF

V gene: TRBV3-1/TRBV3-2
D gene: .
J gene: TRBJ2-7
clone size: .
CDR3 DNA: TGTGCCAGCAGCCAAGGACCCCCGCGGGAGCAGTACTTC
CDR3 protein: CASSQGPPREQYF

V gene: TRBV4-3
D gene: .
J gene: TRBJ1-4
clone size: .
CDR3 DNA: TGCGCCAGCAGCCAAGACTTAGCAGGGCGGTATGAAAAACTGTTTTTT
CDR3 protein: CASSQDLAGRYEKLFF

V gene: TRBV10-1
D gene: .
J gene: TRBJ2-2
clone size: .
CDR3 DNA: TGCGCCAGCAGTGAGGGTCGTCTCGGGAGTGCAAGGGAGCTGTTTTTT
CDR3 protein: CASSEGRLGSARELFF

V gene: TRBV7-2
D gene: .
J gene: TRBJ2-7
clone size: once
CDR3 DNA: TGTGCCAGCAGCTCTCGAGGGGTAGGACTCGAGCAGTACTTC
CDR3 protein: CASSSRGVGLEQYF

V gene: TRBV18
D gene: TRBD2
J gene: TRBJ2-5
clone size: .
CDR3 DNA: TGTGCCAGCTCACAACTGACTAGCGGGGGACAAGAGACCCAGTACTTC
CDR3 protein: CASSQLTSGGQETQYF

V gene: TRBV19
D gene: .
J gene: TRBJ2-5
clone size: .
CDR3 DNA: TGTGCCAGTAGTATAGTTCGAGGGGTGCAGACCCAGTACTTC
CDR3 protein: CASSIVRGVQTQYF

V gene: TRBV6-1
D gene: .
J gene: TRBJ2-7
clone size: .
CDR3 DNA: TGTGCCAGCAGTGAAAGCCGGGGCCCGGGGAAAGGGATGTACTTC
CDR3 protein: CASSESRGPGKGMYF

V gene: TRBV11-2
D gene: TRBD1
J gene: TRBJ2-7
clone size: .
CDR3 DNA: TGTGCCAGCAGCTCTACGGGACAGTCCTACGAGCAGTACTTC
CDR3 protein: CASSSTGQSYEQYF

V gene: TRBV5-1
D gene: .
J gene: TRBJ2-5
clone size: .
CDR3 DNA: TGCGCCAGCAGTGTAGGGGGAGAGACCCAGTACTTC
CDR3 protein: CASSVGGETQYF

V gene: TRBV11-3
D gene: TRBD2
J gene: TRBJ2-7
clone size: .
CDR3 DNA: TGTGCCAGCAGCTTCTTGGCTGAAGCGGGGAGCTCCTACGAGCAGTACTTC
CDR3 protein: CASSFLAEAGSSYEQYF

V gene: TRBV27
D gene: TRBD2
J gene: TRBJ2-7
clone size: .
CDR3 DNA: TGTGCCAGCAGTCCCGGACTAGCGGGGGGCTACGAGCAGTACTTC
CDR3 protein: CASSPGLAGGYEQYF

V gene: TRBV2
D gene: .
J gene: TRBJ1-4
clone size: .
CDR3 DNA: TGTGCCAGCACGCGCAGGGATGAAAAACTGTTTTTT
CDR3 protein: CASTRRDEKLFF

V gene: TRBV4-3
D gene: .
J gene: TRBJ2-3
clone size: .
CDR3 DNA: TGCGCCAGCAGCCCGGAGGACGCCCAAACTGGCACAGATACGCAGTATTTT
CDR3 protein: CASSPEDAQTGTDTQYF

V gene: TRBV7-8
D gene: .
J gene: TRBJ2-1
clone size: .
CDR3 DNA: TGTGCCAGCAGCCTACGGGGTACTGAGCAGTTCTTC
CDR3 protein: CASSLRGTEQFF

V gene: TRBV2
D gene: .
J gene: TRBJ1-5
clone size: .
CDR3 DNA: TGTGCCAGCAGCACGAGTCCTTGGGGACAGCCCCAGCATTTT
CDR3 protein: CASSTSPWGQPQHF

V gene: TRBV4-2
D gene: TRBD1
J gene: TRBJ1-3
clone size: once
CDR3 DNA: TGTGCCAGCAGCTACTCCGGGACAGGGAACTCTGGAAACACCATATATTTT
CDR3 protein: CASSYSGTGNSGNTIYF

V gene: TRBV15
D gene: .
J gene: TRBJ2-7
clone size: .
CDR3 DNA: TGTGCCACCAGGCCCGGGGGAGGGGGGGCCGTAGAGCAGTACTTC
CDR3 protein: CATRPGGGGAVEQYF

V gene: TRBV9
D gene: TRBD1
J gene: TRBJ1-6
clone size: .
CDR3 DNA: TGTGCCAGCAGCGAGTGGGGACAGGGAGCGCCACCCCTCCACTTT
CDR3 protein: CASSEWGQGAPPLHF

V gene: TRBV18
D gene: TRBD1
J gene: TRBJ1-1
clone size: .
CDR3 DNA: TGTGCCAGCTCACCCTCGACAGGGGGTGTGAACACTGAAGCTTTCTTT
CDR3 protein: CASSPSTGGVNTEAFF